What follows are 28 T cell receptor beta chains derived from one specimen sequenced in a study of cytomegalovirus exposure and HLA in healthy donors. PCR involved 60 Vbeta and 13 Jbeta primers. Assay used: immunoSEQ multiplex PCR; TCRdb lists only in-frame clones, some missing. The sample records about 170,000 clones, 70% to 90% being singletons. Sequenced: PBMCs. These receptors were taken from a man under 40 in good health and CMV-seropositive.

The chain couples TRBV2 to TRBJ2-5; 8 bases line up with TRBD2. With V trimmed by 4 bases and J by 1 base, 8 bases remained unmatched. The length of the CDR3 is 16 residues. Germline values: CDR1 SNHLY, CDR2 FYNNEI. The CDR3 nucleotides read TGTGCCAGCAGTGCGTCCGGGACTAGTAGCCAAGAGACCCAGTACTTC. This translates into CASSASGTSSQETQYF.

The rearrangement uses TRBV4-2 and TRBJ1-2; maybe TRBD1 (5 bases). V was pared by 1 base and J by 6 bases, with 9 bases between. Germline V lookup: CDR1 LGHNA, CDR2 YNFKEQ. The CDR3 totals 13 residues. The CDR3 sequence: CASSQVAGDGYTF. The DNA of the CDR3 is TGTGCCAGCAGCCAAGTGGCGGGGGATGGCTACACCTTC.

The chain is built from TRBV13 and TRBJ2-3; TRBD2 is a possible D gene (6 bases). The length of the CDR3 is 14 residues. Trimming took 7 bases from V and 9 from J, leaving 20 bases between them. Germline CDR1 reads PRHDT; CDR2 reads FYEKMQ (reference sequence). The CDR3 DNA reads TGTGCCAGCATCCAACTAGCAGGAGGTGGAACGCAGTATTTT. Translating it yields CASIQLAGGGTQYF.

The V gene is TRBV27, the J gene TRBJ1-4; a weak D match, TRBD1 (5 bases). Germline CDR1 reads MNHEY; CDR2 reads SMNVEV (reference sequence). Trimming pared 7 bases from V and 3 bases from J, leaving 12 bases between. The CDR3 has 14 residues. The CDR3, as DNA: TGTGCCAGCAAGCGGGTGGGGGCTAATGAAAAACTGTTTTTT. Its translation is CASKRVGANEKLFF. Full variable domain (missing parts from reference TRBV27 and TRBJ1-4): EAQVTQNPRYLITVTGKKLTVTCSQNMNHEYMSWYRQDPGLGLRQIYYSMNVEVTDKGDVPEGYKVSRKEKRNFPLILESPSPNQTSLYFCASKRVGANEKLFFGSGTQLSVL.

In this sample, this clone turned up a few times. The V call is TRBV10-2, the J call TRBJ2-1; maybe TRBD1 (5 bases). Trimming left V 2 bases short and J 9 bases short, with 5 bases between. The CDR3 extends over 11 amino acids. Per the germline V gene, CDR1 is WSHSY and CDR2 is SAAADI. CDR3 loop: CASSEGAEQFF. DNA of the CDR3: TGCGCCAGCAGTGAGGGGGCTGAGCAGTTCTTC.

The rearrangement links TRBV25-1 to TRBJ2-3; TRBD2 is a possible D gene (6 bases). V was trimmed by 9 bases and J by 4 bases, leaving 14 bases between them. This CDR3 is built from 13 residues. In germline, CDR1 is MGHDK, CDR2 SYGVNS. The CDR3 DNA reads TGTGCCAGTATCGGGAGAATCGCAGATACGCAGTATTTT. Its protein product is CASIGRIADTQYF.

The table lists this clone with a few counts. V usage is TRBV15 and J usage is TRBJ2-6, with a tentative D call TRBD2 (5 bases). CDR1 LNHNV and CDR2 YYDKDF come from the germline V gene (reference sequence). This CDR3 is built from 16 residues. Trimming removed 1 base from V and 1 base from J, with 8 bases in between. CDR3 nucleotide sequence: TGTGCCACCAGCAGAGGGGAGCAATCTGGGGCCAACGTCCTGACTTTC. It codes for CATSRGEQSGANVLTF.

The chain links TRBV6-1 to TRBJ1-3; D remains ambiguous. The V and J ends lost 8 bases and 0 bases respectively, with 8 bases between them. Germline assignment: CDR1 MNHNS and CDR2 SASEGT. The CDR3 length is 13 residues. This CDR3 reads CASCEYSGNTIYF. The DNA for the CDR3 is TGTGCCAGCTGCGAGTACTCTGGAAACACCATATATTTT.

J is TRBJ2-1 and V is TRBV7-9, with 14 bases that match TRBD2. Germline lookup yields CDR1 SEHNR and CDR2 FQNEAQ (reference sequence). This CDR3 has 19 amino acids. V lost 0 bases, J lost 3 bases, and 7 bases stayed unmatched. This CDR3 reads CASSLAPGLAGALYNEQFF. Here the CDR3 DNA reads TGTGCCAGCAGCTTAGCGCCGGGACTAGCGGGAGCCCTCTACAATGAGCAGTTCTTC.

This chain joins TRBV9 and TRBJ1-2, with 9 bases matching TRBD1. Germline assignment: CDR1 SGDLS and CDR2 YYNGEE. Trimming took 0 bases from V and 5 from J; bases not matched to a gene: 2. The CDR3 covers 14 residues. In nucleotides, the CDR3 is TGTGCCAGCAGCGTAGACAGGGGGCCGTATGGCTACACCTTC. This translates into CASSVDRGPYGYTF.

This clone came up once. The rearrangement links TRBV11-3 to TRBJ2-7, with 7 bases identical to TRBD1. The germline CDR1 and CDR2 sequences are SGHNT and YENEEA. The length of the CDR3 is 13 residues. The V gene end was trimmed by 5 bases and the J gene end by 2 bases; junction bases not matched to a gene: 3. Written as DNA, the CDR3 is TGTGCCAGCAGCGCTGGGACAGCCTACGAGCAGTACGTC. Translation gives CASSAGTAYEQYV.

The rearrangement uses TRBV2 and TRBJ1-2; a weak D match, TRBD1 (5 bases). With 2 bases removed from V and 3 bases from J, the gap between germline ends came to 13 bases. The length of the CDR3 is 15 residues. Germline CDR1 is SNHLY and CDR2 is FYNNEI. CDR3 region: CASSEFKTGDYGYTF. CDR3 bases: TGTGCCAGCAGTGAATTCAAGACGGGGGACTATGGCTACACCTTC.

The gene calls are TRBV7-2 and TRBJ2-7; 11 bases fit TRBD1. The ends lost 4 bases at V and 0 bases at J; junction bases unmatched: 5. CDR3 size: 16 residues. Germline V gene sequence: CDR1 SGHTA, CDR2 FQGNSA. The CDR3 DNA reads TGTGCCAGCAGCTCCGCAGGGACAGGGGGCTCCTACGAGCAGTACTTC. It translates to CASSSAGTGGSYEQYF.

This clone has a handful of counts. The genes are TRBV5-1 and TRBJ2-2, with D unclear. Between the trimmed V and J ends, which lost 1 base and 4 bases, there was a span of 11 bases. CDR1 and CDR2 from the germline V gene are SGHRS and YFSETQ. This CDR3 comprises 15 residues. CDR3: CASSLNPYGTGELFF. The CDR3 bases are TGCGCCAGCAGCTTGAACCCCTACGGCACCGGGGAGCTGTTTTTT.

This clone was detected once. CDR3 region: CASRLAGREALYNEQFF. For the CDR3, the DNA is TGTGCAAGTCGCTTAGCGGGACGGGAGGCCCTCTACAATGAGCAGTTCTTC. The chain has TRBV12-2 and TRBJ2-1; no DNA check was done on the table's D call, TRBD2. TRBV12-2 is a known pseudogene. The CDR3 runs to 17 residues.

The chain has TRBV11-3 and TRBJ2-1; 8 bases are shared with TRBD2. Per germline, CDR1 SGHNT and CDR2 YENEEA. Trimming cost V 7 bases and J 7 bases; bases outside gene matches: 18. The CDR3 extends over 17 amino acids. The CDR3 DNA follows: TGTGCCAGCACCTCCCGAGCGGGAGCTCTAGGAGGGAATGAGCAGTTCTTC. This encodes CASTSRAGALGGNEQFF.

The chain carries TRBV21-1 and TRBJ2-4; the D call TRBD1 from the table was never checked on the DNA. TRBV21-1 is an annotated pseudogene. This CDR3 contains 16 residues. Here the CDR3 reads CASTPQGVGAKNIQYF. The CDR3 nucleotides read TGTGCCAGCACTCCACAGGGAGTGGGTGCCAAAAACATTCAGTACTTC.

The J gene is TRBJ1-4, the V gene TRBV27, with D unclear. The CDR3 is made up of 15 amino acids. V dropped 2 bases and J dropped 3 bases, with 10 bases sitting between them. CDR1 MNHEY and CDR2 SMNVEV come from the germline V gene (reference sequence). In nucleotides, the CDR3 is TGTGCCAGCAGTTTACAAGGTCGGGCTAATGAAAAACTGTTTTTT. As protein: CASSLQGRANEKLFF.

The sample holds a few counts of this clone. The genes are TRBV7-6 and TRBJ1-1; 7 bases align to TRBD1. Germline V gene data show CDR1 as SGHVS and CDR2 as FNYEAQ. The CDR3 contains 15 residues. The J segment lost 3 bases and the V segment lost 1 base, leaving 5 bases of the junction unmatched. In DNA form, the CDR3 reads TGTGCCAGCAGCTTAGTAGGGGGCTTGGACACTGAAGCTTTCTTT. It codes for CASSLVGGLDTEAFF.

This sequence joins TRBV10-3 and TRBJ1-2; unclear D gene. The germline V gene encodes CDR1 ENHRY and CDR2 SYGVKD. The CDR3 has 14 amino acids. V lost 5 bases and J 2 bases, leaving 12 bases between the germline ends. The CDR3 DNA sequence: TGTGCCATCAGTTCTGCGGGAGACAACTATGGCTACACCTTC. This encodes CAISSAGDNYGYTF.

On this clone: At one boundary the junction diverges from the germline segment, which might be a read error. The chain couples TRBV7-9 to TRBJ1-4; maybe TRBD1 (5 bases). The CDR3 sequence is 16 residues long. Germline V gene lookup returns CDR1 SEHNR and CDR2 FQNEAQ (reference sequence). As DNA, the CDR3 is TGTTCCAGCAGCCTCCCGAAAGGGGCAACTAATGAAAAACTGTTTTTT. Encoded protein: CSSSLPKGATNEKLFF.

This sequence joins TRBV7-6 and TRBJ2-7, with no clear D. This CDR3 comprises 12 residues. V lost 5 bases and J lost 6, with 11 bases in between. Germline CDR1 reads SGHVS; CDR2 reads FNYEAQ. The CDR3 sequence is CASSRVLGEQYF. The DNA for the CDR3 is TGTGCCAGCAGCCGCGTCCTCGGCGAGCAGTACTTC. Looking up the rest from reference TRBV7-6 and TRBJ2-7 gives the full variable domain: GAGVSQSPRYKVTKRGQDVALRCDPISGHVSLYWYRQALGQGPEFLTYFNYEAQQDKSGLPNDRFSAERPEGSISTLTIQRTEQRDSAMYRCASSRVLGEQYFGPGTRLTVT.

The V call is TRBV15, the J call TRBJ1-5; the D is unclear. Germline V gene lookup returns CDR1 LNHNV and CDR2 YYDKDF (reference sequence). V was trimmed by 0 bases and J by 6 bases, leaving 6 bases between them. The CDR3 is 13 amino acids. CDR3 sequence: CATSRDRGQPQHF. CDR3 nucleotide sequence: TGTGCCACCAGCAGAGATCGGGGTCAGCCCCAGCATTTT.

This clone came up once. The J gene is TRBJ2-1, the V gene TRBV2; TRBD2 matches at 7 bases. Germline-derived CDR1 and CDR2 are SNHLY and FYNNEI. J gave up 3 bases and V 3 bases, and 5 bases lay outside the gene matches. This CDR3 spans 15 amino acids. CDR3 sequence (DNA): TGTGCCAGCAGTGACCGTCGGGAGGTCTACAATGAGCAGTTCTTC. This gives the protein CASSDRREVYNEQFF.

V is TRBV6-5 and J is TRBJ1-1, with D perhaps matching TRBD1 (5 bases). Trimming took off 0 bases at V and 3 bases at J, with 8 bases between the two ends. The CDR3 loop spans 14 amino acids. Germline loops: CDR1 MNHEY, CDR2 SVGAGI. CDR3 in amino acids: CASSYSGRYTEAFF. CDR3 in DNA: TGTGCCAGCAGTTACTCGGGGCGGTACACTGAAGCTTTCTTT.

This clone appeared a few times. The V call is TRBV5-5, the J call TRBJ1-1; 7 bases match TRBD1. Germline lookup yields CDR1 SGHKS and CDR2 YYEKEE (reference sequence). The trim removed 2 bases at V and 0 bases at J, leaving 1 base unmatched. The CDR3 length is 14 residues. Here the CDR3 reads CASSFRGVNTEAFF. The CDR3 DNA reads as TGTGCCAGCAGCTTCAGGGGGGTGAACACTGAAGCTTTCTTT.

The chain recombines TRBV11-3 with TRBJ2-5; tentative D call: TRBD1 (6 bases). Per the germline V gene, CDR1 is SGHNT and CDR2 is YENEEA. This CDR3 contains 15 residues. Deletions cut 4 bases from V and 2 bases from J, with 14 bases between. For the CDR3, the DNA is TGTGCCAGCAGCTCACCGTGGACAGAGCAAGAGACCCAGTACTTC. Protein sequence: CASSSPWTEQETQYF.

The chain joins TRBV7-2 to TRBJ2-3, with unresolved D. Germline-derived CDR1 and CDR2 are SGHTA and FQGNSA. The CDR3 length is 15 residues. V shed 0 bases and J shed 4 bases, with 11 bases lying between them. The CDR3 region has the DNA TGTGCCAGCAGCTTAGCCGGCTCTGAGGCAGATACGCAGTATTTT. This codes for CASSLAGSEADTQYF. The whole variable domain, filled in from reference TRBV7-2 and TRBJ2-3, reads GAGVSQSPSNKVTEKGKDVELRCDPISGHTALYWYRQSLGQGLEFLIYFQGNSAPDKSGLPSDRFSAERTGGSVSTLTIQRTQQEDSAVYLCASSLAGSEADTQYFGPGTRLTVL.